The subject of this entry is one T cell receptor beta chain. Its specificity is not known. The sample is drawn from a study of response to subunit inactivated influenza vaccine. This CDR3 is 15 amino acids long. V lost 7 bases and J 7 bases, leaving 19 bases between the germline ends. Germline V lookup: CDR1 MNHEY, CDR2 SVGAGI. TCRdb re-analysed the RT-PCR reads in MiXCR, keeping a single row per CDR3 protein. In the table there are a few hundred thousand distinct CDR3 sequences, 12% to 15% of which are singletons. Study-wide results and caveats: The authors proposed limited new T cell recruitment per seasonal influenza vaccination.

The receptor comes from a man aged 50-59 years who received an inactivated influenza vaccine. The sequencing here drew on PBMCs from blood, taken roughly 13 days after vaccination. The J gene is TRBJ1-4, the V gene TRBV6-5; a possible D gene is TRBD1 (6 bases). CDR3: CASIYSGWGAEKLFF. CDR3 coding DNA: TGTGCCAGCATATACTCAGGGTGGGGGGCTGAAAAACTGTTTTTT.